This entry features one T cell receptor (beta chain) sequence. Its antigen remains unknown. These data originate in a study of blood T cells in healthy people across ages. This CDR3 contains 16 residues. Trimming shortened V by 0 bases and J by 2 bases, and 12 bases separated the two germline ends. Germline assignment: CDR1 LGHNA and CDR2 YNFKEQ. The sample, approximately 10 milliliters of peripheral blood, was drawn from each donor. Study-level points and caveats: Per million T cells, TCR beta diversity dropped roughly linearly as age increased. Conclusively comparing naive with antigen-experienced cells was impossible with unsorted PBMCs.

PCR was performed a second time for roughly 7 to 11 cycles using a sample-barcoded 5' primer and a J-beta primer mix. Each CDR3 protein gets one entry after TCRdb re-called the 5' RACE reads with MiXCR. The sample carries about 1.6 million distinct CDR3 sequences, 30% to 40% recorded once. The sequenced material came from blood. This clonotype was sampled from a woman in her thirties in good health. This rearrangement joins TRBV4-2 to TRBJ2-3, with D possibly being TRBD1 (6 bases). The CDR3 region has the DNA TGTGCCAGCAGCCAAGATCAGGGGACGTACACAGATACGCAGTATTTT. Its translation is CASSQDQGTYTDTQYF.